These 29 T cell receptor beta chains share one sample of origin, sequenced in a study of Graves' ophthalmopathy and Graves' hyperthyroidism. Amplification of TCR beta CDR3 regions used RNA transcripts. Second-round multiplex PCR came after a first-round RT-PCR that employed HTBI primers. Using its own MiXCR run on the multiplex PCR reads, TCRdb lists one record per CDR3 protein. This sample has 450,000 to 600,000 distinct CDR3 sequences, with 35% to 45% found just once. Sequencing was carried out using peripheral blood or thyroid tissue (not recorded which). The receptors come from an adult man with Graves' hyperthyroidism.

The CDR3 DNA reads TGTGCCAGCAGCTCCTCGGACAGGGGCACTGAAGCTTTCTTT. As protein: CASSSSDRGTEAFF. The genes are TRBV9 and TRBJ1-1; 9 bases fit TRBD1. This CDR3 has 14 amino acids. The germline V gene encodes CDR1 SGDLS and CDR2 YYNGEE. The junction had 5 bases not matched to a gene; V was cut back by 4 bases and J by 4 bases.

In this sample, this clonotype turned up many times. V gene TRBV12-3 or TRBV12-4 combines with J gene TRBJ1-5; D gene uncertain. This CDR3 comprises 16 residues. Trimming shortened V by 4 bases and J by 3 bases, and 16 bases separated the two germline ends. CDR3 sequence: CASSSAEHALNQPQHF. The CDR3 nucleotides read TGTGCCAGCAGTTCTGCGGAGCATGCCCTCAATCAGCCCCAGCATTTT.

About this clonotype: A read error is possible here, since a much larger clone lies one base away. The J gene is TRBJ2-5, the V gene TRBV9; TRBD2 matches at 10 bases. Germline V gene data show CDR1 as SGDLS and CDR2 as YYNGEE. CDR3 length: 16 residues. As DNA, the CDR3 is TGTGCCAGCAGCGTAGGGGCTAGCGGGAGCTACAATGAGCGGTTCTTC. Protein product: CASSVGASGSYNERFF.

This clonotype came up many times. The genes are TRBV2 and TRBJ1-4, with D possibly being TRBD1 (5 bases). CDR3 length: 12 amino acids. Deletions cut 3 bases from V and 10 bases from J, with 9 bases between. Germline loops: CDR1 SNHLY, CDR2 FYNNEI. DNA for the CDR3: TGTGCCAGCAGTGATGACAGCGGAAAACTGTTTTTT. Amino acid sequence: CASSDDSGKLFF.

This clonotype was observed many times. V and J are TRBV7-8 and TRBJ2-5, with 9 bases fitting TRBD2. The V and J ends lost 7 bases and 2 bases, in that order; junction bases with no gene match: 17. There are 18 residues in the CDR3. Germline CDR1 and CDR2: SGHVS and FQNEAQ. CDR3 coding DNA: TGTGCCAGCATGTTAACAGGGTGGGCTAGCGGGATGCAAGAGACCCAGTACTTC. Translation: CASMLTGWASGMQETQYF.

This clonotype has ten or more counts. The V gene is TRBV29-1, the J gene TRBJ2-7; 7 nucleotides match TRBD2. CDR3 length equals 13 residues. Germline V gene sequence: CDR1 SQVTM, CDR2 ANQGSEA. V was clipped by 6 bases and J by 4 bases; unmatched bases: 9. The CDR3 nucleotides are TGCAGCGTCCTTAGCGGGTTGGGTTACGAGCAGTACTTC. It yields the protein CSVLSGLGYEQYF.

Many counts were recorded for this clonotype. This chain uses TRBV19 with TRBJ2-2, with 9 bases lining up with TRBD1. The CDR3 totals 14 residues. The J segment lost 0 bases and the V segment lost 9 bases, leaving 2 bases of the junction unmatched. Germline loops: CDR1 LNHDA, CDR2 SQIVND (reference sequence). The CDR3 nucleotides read TGTGCCAGCAGGACAGGGGCGAACACCGGGGAGCTGTTTTTT. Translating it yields CASRTGANTGELFF.

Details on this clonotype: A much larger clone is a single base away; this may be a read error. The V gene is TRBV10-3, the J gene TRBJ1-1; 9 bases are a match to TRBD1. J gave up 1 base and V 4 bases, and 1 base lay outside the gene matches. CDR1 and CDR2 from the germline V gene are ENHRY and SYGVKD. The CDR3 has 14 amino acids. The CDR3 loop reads CAISADRGNTEAFF. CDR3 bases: TGTGCCATCAGTGCGGACAGGGGGAACACTGAAGCTTTCTTT.

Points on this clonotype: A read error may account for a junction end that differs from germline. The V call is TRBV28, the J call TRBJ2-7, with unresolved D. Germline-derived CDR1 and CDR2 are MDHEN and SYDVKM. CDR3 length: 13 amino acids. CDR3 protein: CASSSAAHYEQCF. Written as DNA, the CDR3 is TGTGCCAGCAGTTCCGCAGCACACTACGAGCAGTGCTTC.

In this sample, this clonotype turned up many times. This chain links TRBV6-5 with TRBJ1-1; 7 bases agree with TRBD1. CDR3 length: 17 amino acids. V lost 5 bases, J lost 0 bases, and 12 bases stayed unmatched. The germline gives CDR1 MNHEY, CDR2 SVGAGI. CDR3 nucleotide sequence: TGTGCCAGCAGTACCCGCTTGACAGGGCCCCTGAACACTGAAGCTTTCTTT. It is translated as CASSTRLTGPLNTEAFF.

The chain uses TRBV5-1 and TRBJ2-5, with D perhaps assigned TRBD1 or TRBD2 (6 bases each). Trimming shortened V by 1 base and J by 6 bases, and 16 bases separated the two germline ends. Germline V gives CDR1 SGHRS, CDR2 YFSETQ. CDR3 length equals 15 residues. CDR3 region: CASSLQTGAYQTQYF. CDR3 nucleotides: TGCGCCAGCAGCTTGCAGACGGGGGCTTATCAGACCCAGTACTTC.

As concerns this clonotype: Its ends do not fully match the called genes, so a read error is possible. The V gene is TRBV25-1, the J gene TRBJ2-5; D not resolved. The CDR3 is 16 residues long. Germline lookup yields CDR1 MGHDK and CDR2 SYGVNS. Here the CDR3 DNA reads TGTGCCAGCGGTGGCCCCCGACTCCCAAGTCAAGAGACCCAGCACTTC. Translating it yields CASGGPRLPSQETQHF. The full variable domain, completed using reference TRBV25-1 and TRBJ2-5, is EADIYQTPRYLVIGTGKKITLECSQTMGHDKMYWYQQDPGMELHLIHYSYGVNSTEKGDLSSESTVSRIRTEHFPLTLESARPSHTSQYLCASGGPRLPSQETQHFGPGTRLLVL.

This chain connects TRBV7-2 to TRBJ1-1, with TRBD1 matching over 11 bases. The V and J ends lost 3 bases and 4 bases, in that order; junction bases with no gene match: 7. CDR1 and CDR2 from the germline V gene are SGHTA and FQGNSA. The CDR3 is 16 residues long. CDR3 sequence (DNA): TGTGCCAGCAGCTTCCGGGACAGGGGGTCGAGCACTGAAGCTTTCTTT. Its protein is CASSFRDRGSSTEAFF.

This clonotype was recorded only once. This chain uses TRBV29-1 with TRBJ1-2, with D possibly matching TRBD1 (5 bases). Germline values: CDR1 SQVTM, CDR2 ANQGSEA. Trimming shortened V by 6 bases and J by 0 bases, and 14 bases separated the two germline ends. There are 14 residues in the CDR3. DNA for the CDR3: TGCAGCGTGGATTCGACAGACACTAACTATGGCTACACCTTC. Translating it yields CSVDSTDTNYGYTF.

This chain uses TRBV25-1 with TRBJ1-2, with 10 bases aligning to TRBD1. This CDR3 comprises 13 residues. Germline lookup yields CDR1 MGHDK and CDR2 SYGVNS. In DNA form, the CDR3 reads TGTGCTACGGGACAGGGGATTTCGGGGGGCTACACCTTC. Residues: CATGQGISGGYTF.

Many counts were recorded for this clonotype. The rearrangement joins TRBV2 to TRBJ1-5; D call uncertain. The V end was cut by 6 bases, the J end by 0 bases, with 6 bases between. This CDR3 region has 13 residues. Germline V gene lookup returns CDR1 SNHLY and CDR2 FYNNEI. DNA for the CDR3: TGTGCCAGCAGAAGTGATAGCAATCAGCCCCAGCATTTT. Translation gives CASRSDSNQPQHF.

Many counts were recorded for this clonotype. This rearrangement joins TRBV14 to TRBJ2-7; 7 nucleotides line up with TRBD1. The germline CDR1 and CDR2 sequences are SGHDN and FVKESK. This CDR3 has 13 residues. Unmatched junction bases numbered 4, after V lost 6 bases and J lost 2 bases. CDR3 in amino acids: CASRSQGAYEQYF. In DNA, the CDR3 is TGTGCCAGCAGGAGCCAGGGGGCCTACGAGCAGTACTTC.

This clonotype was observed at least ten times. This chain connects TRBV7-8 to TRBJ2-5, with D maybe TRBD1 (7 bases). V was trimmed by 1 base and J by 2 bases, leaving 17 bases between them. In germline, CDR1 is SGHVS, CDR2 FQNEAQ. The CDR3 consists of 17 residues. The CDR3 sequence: CASSLVRGGRGQETQYF. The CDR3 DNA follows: TGTGCCAGCAGCTTAGTACGGGGAGGCAGGGGGCAAGAGACCCAGTACTTC.

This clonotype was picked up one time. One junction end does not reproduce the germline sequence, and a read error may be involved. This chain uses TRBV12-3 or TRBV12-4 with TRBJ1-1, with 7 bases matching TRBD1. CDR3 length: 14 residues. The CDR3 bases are TGTGCCAGCAGTGTGAACAGGGGCAGGACTGAAGCTCTCTTT. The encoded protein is CASSVNRGRTEALF.

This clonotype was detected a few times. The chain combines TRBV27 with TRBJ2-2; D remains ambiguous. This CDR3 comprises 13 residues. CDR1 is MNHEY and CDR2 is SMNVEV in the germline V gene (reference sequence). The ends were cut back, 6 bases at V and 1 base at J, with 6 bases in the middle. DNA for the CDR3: TGTGCCAGCAGAGGTGAGAACACCGGGGAGCTGTTTTTT. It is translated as CASRGENTGELFF.

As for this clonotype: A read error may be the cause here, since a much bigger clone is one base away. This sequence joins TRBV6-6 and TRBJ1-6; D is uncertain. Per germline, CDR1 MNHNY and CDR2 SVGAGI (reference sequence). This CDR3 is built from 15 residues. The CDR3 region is CAGSPRILYNSPLHF. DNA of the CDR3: TGTGCCGGCAGCCCGCGGATCCTTTATAATTCACCCCTCCACTTT.

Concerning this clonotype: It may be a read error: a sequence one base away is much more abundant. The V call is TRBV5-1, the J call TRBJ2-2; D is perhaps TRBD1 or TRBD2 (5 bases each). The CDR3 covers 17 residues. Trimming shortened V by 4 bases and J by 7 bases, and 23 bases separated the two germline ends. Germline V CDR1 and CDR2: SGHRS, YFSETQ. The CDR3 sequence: CASSPSLRGDPVGELFF. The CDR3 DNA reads TGCGCCAGCAGCCCGTCTCTTAGGGGAGATCCTGTCGGGGAGCTGTTTTTT.

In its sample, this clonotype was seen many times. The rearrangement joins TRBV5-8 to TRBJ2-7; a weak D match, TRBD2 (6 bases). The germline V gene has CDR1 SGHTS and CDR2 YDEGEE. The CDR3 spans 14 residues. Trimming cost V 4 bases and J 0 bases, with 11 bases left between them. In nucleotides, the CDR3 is TGTGCCAGCAGCCGTCCCGGGAGCTCCTACGAGCAGTACTTC. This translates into CASSRPGSSYEQYF.

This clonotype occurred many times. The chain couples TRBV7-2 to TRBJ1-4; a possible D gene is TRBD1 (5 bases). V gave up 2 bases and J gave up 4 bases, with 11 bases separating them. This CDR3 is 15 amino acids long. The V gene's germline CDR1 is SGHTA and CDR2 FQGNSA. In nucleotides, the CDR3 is TGTGCCAGCAGCTTACTGGGGACTGTTAATGAAAAACTGTTTTTT. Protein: CASSLLGTVNEKLFF.

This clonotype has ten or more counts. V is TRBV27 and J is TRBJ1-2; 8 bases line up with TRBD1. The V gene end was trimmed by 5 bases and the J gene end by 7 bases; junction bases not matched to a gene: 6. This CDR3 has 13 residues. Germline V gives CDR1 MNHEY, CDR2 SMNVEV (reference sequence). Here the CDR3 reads CASSPQGARGYTF. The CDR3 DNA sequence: TGTGCCAGCAGTCCCCAGGGGGCGCGTGGCTACACCTTC.

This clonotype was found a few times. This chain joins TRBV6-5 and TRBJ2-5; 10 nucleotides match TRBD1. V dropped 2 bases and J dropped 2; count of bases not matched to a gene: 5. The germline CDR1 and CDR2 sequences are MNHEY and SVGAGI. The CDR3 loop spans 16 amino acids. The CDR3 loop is CASSYRGQGPQETQYF. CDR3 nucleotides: TGTGCCAGCAGTTACCGGGGACAGGGGCCGCAAGAGACCCAGTACTTC.

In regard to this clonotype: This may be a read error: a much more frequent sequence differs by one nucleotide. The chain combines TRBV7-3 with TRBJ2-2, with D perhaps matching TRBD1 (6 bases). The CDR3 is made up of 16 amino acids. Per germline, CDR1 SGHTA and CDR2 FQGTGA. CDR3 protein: CASSSRDTPNTGKLFF. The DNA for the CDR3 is TGTGCCAGCAGCTCTCGGGACACGCCAAACACCGGGAAGCTGTTTTTT.

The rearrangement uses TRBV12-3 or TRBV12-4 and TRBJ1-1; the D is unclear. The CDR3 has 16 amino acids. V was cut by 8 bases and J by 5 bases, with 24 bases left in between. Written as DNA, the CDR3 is TGTGCCAGCTCACCAGTCGCGGGGATGAGCACAACTGAAGCTTTCTTT. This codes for CASSPVAGMSTTEAFF.

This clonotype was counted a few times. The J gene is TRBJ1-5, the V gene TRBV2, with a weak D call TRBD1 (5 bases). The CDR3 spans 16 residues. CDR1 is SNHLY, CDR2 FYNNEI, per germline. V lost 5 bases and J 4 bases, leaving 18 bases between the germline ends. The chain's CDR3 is CASSKSPKGTNQPQHF. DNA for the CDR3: TGTGCCAGCAGTAAATCCCCGAAAGGGACTAATCAGCCCCAGCATTTT.